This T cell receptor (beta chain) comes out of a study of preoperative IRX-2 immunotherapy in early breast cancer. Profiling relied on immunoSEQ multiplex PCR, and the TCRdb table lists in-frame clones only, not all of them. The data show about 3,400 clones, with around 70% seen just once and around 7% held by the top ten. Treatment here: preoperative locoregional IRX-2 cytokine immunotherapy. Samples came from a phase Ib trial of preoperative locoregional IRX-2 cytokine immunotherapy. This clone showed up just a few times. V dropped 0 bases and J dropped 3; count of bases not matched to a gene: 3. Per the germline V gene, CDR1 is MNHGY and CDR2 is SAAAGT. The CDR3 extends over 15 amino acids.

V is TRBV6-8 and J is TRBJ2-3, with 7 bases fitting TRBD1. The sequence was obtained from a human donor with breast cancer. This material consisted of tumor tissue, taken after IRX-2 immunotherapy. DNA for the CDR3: TGTGCCAGCAGTTACTCAGGGGGCTGGACAGATACGCAGTATTTT. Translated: CASSYSGGWTDTQYF.